This is a list of T cell receptor beta chains from one sample in a study of cytomegalovirus exposure and HLA in healthy donors. Generated by immunoSEQ multiplex PCR, the TCRdb table keeps only in-frame clones and is missing some. There are some 200,000 clones in the sample, with almost 0.75% held by the top ten. Sequencing was performed on PBMCs. The receptors derive from a boy aged 5 to 17 in good health and CMV-seronegative. Both conserved end residues are part of each CDR3. A D gene is named only where the DNA matches it firmly.

J,V,D,DNA,CDR3
TRBJ1-2,TRBV6-1,TRBD1,TGTGCCAGTTGGGACAGGGAGTACGGTGGCTACACCTTC,CASWDREYGGYTF
TRBJ1-1,TRBV15,-,TGCGCCACCAGGCGGGGGGGCCTGGACACTGAAGCTTTCTTT,CATRRGGLDTEAFF
TRBJ2-7,TRBV2,TRBD1,TGTGCCAGCAAGATAACAGGGGTAAGCCGCGAGCAGTACTTC,CASKITGVSREQYF
TRBJ2-7,TRBV30,TRBD1,TGTGCCTGGAGTCTAGGACAGGGGTACGAGCAGTACTTC,CAWSLGQGYEQYF
TRBJ1-1,TRBV19,-,TGTGCCAGTAGTATAGATACAGGACCTGAAGCTTTCTTT,CASSIDTGPEAFF
TRBJ2-2,TRBV14,-,TGTGCCAGCAGCCAAGATGTTGGGCCGTTCACCGGGGAGCTGTTTTTT,CASSQDVGPFTGELFF
TRBJ1-2,TRBV7-2,-,TGTGCCAGCAGCCAAGCAATTAACTATGGCTACACCTTC,CASSQAINYGYTF
TRBJ2-5,TRBV27,-,TGTGCCAGCAGTTATCAAGCTCGGGAGACCCAGTACTTC,CASSYQARETQYF
TRBJ1-3,TRBV6-6,-,TGTGCCAGCAGGCTGGCGGACACCATATATTTT,CASRLADTIYF
TRBJ2-6,TRBV10-2,TRBD1,TGCGCCAGCAGTGGGTTGGTGTCGGGACAGGGAGTCTCTGGGGCCAACGTCCTGACTTTC,CASSGLVSGQGVSGANVLTF
TRBJ2-4,TRBV2,TRBD2,TGTGCCAGCAGTGGGGGACTAACTTTACCCTTTTCGGCCAAAAACATTCAGTACTTC,CASSGGLTLPFSAKNIQYF
TRBJ1-5,TRBV19,-,TGTGCCAGTAGTATTATAGGGGGACTAGAAAATCAGCCCCAGCATTTT,CASSIIGGLENQPQHF
TRBJ1-3,TRBV6-6,-,TGTGCCAGCAGTCGGCAGGCTGGAAACACCATATATTTT,CASSRQAGNTIYF
TRBJ1-6,TRBV19,TRBD1,TGTGCCAGTAGTTACGGGACAGGGGGTTCACCCCTCCACTTT,CASSYGTGGSPLHF
TRBJ2-1,TRBV6-4,-,TGTGCCAGCAGTTCCAGCCTGGGAGGCAATGAGCAGTTCTTC,CASSSSLGGNEQFF
TRBJ2-3,TRBV4-1,-,TGCGCCAGCAGTCCGGGGAATACGCAGTATTTT,CASSPGNTQYF
TRBJ2-1,TRBV5-4,-,TGTGCCAGCAGCTTCGGGTTCAATGAGCAGTTCTTC,CASSFGFNEQFF
TRBJ1-4,TRBV29-1,-,TGCAGCGTTTCTCCGGGCCTTGGAGGAAAACTGTTTTTT,CSVSPGLGGKLFF
TRBJ1-2,TRBV5-1,TRBD1,TGCGCCAGCCGACAGGGGGATGATGGCTACACCTTC,CASRQGDDGYTF
TRBJ1-5,TRBV23-1,TRBD1,TGCGCCAGCAGTCAACTGGCGGCAGGGGGTCAGCCCCAGCATTTT,CASSQLAAGGQPQHF
TRBJ2-1,TRBV5-6,-,TGTGCCAGCAGCTTAGACTGGAGCTCCTACAATGAGCAGTTCTTC,CASSLDWSSYNEQFF
TRBJ2-1,TRBV27,TRBD1,TGTGCCAGCAGTCTAGGGGGCGCCTACAATGAGCAGTTCTTC,CASSLGGAYNEQFF
TRBJ2-1,TRBV11-2,-,TGTGCCAGCAGCCCCCACGGAGGGTACAATGAGCAGTTCTTC,CASSPHGGYNEQFF
TRBJ2-3,TRBV4-1,-,TGCGCCAGCAGCCAAGTAGTTGATACGCAGTATTTT,CASSQVVDTQYF
TRBJ2-2,TRBV2,-,TGTGCCAGCGGGGGGACCGGGAACACCGGGGAGCTGTTTTTT,CASGGTGNTGELFF
TRBJ2-7,TRBV19,-,TGTGCCAGTAGTATCTCCTACACAGGAGAGCAGTACTTC,CASSISYTGEQYF
TRBJ2-2,TRBV19,TRBD2,TGTGCCAGTAGTCCGACTAGCGGGGGCGCCGGTAACACCGGGGAGCTGTTTTTT,CASSPTSGGAGNTGELFF
TRBJ1-2,TRBV5-6,-,TGTGCCAGCAGCGGGGGCGGCATCCTAGGGTATGGCTACACCTTC,CASSGGGILGYGYTF
TRBJ2-7,TRBV10-3,-,TGTGCCATCCGGGTCGGACCACCAGACTACGAGCAGTACTTC,CAIRVGPPDYEQYF
TRBJ1-5,TRBV12-1,-,TGTGCCAGCAGTTTATTTGTCACAGGGTTAAATCAGCCCCAGCATTTT,CASSLFVTGLNQPQHF
TRBJ1-1,TRBV6-5,TRBD1,TGTGCCAGCAGTTCTGGACAGGGGCCCACTGAAGCTTTCTTT,CASSSGQGPTEAFF
TRBJ2-7,TRBV18,-,TGTGCCAGCTCACCACCGAGGGGGATCTCCTACGAGCAGTACTTC,CASSPPRGISYEQYF
TRBJ2-7,TRBV5-1,-,TGCGCCAGCAGCTTGGACCAGGAGGGCTACGAGCAGTACTTC,CASSLDQEGYEQYF
TRBJ1-2,TRBV29-1,-,TGCAGCGTTGAAGATAGCGGCGGTCTGAACTATGGCTACACCTTC,CSVEDSGGLNYGYTF
TRBJ2-5,TRBV28,-,TGTGCCACCTGGGGGCGCGTGAAGACCCAGTACTTC,CATWGRVKTQYF
TRBJ2-1,TRBV9,TRBD2,TGTGCCAGCAGGCCCAGCGGGGGCTCCTACAATGAGCAGTTCTTC,CASRPSGGSYNEQFF
TRBJ2-1,TRBV7-9,-,TGTGCCAGCAGCTCTGTGACAGACAATGAGCAGTTCTTC,CASSSVTDNEQFF
TRBJ1-1,TRBV5-6,-,TGTGCCAGCAGCTTTCTCCGGTGGACTGAAGCTTTCTTT,CASSFLRWTEAFF
TRBJ1-2,TRBV18,-,TGTGCCAGCTCAATCACTCCGGACATACCTCGCCGCAGGTCCTTC,CASSITPDIPRRRSF
TRBJ2-5,TRBV9,-,TGTGCCAGCAGCGTAACGGGACAAGAGACCCAGTACTTC,CASSVTGQETQYF
TRBJ2-7,TRBV5-1,-,TGCGCCAGCAGCTTGGCCGAGAGCCGGGACTACGAGCAGTACTTC,CASSLAESRDYEQYF
TRBJ2-6,TRBV27,-,TGTGCCAGCAGTTATAGCGCTGGGGCCAACGTCCTGACTTTC,CASSYSAGANVLTF
TRBJ2-5,TRBV9,TRBD2,TGTGCCAGCAGCGTAGCTCCGACTAGCGGGGCTCAAGAGACCCAGTACTTC,CASSVAPTSGAQETQYF
TRBJ1-1,TRBV30,-,TGTGCCTGGAGCCGGCAGGGGATGACTGAAGCTTTCTTT,CAWSRQGMTEAFF
TRBJ1-4,TRBV6-1,-,TGTGCCAGCAGAAACAGGGCGGATGAAAAACTGTTTTTT,CASRNRADEKLFF
TRBJ2-7,TRBV4-2,-,TGTGCCAGCAGCCAACTACAGGGAGTTTTCGCCTACGAGCAGTACTTC,CASSQLQGVFAYEQYF
TRBJ2-2,TRBV7-3,TRBD2,TGTGCCAGCAGCGAGGGACTAGCGGGACCCAACACCGGGGAGCTGTTTTTT,CASSEGLAGPNTGELFF
TRBJ1-4,TRBV4-3,-,TGCGCCAGCAGCCAAGATCTTCAAGGGGCAGGGAGGGCTAATGAAAAACTGTTTTTT,CASSQDLQGAGRANEKLFF